Shown below are 29 T cell receptor beta chains from a single sample sequenced in a study of T cell responses to AZD1222 COVID-19 vaccine. Only in-frame clones appear in the TCRdb table, and some are missing; sequencing was by immunoSEQ multiplex PCR. The repertoire holds about 61,000 clones, with about 87% as singletons. The sequenced sample was peripheral blood, obtained on day 0 of AZD1222 vaccination. Receptor source: an adult in good health.

The rearrangement joins TRBV15 to TRBJ2-7; 9 bases line up with TRBD1. The junction had 3 bases not matched to a gene; V was cut back by 8 bases and J by 1 base. This CDR3 is built from 13 residues. Germline V gene data show CDR1 as LNHNV and CDR2 as YYDKDF (reference sequence). This CDR3 reads CATGTGSSYEQYF. CDR3 sequence (DNA): TGTGCCACCGGGACAGGGAGTTCCTACGAGCAGTACTTC.

The rearrangement joins TRBV6-5 to TRBJ1-4; 9 nucleotides line up with TRBD1. Germline V CDR1 and CDR2: MNHEY, SVGAGI. This CDR3 has 15 residues. Trimming removed 4 bases from V and 7 bases from J; junction bases left unmatched: 7. CDR3 nucleotides: TGTGCCAGCAGTTCGCCGGGACAGGGTGTTGAAAAACTGTTTTTT. This sequence encodes CASSSPGQGVEKLFF.

V is TRBV6-5 and J is TRBJ1-6; no reliable D call. The V gene lost 11 bases and the J gene lost 7 bases, with 12 bases spanning the gap. CDR1 and CDR2 (germline): MNHEY, SVGAGI. The CDR3 has 12 amino acids. The CDR3 protein is CASLEGNSPLHF. CDR3 sequence (DNA): TGTGCCTCGCTCGAGGGAAATTCACCCCTCCACTTT.

The genes are TRBV6-4 and TRBJ1-2, with no clear D. Per germline, CDR1 MRHNA and CDR2 SNTAGT. This CDR3 has 14 amino acids. Trimming took off 7 bases at V and 5 bases at J, with 17 bases between the two ends. The CDR3 here is CASTGRKRLYGYTF. Here the CDR3 DNA reads TGTGCCAGCACCGGACGGAAACGGCTTTATGGCTACACCTTC.

The rearrangement joins TRBV2 to TRBJ2-6, with D unclear. The length of the CDR3 is 16 residues. The germline V and J ends were trimmed by 6 bases and 0 bases, with 12 bases remaining between them. Germline V lookup: CDR1 SNHLY, CDR2 FYNNEI. CDR3 DNA sequence: TGTGCCAGCAGAGCCACGGAGTTCTCTGGGGCCAACGTCCTGACTTTC. It specifies CASRATEFSGANVLTF. Together with reference TRBV2 and TRBJ2-6, the CDR3 gives the full variable domain: EPEVTQTPSHQVTQMGQEVILRCVPISNHLYFYWYRQILGQKVEFLVSFYNNEISEKSEIFDDQFSVERPDGSNFTLKIRSTKLEDSAMYFCASRATEFSGANVLTFGAGSRLTVL.

This clone appeared once. CDR3 DNA sequence: TGTGCCAGCAGCCAATCAGGGGATGGCACTGAAGCTTTCTTT. Amino acids: CASSQSGDGTEAFF. The chain employs TRBV3-1 (or the pseudogene TRBV3-2) and TRBJ1-1; D may be TRBD1 (6 bases). V gave up 2 bases and J gave up 4 bases, with 11 bases separating them. Per the germline V gene, CDR1 is LGHDT and CDR2 is YNNKEL (reference sequence). This CDR3 has 14 amino acids.

The V gene is TRBV12-5, the J gene TRBJ1-5; no reliable D call. Germline V gives CDR1 LGHNT, CDR2 FRNRAP. V was cut by 6 bases and J by 4 bases, with 13 bases left in between. The CDR3 is 14 residues long. CDR3 nucleotides: TGTGCTAGTGGGATAGAGGTCCTAAATCAGCCCCAGCATTTT. Its protein product is CASGIEVLNQPQHF.

The rearrangement uses TRBV18 and TRBJ1-2; D is unresolved. Germline V gene data show CDR1 as KGHSH and CDR2 as LQKENI. The CDR3 covers 12 residues. Between the trimmed V and J ends, which lost 3 bases and 8 bases, there was a span of 10 bases. This chain's CDR3 is CASSPPHGGYTF. CDR3 coding DNA: TGTGCCAGCTCACCCCCCCACGGCGGCTACACCTTC.

The chain recombines TRBV2 with TRBJ2-2; D may correspond to TRBD1 or TRBD2 (5 bases each). The CDR3 has 14 residues. Trimming took 3 bases from V and 9 from J, leaving 14 bases between them. CDR1 and CDR2 from the germline V gene are SNHLY and FYNNEI. The CDR3 is CASSDSPGARELFF. The CDR3 nucleotides read TGTGCCAGCAGTGACTCTCCCGGGGCGCGGGAGCTGTTTTTT. Using reference TRBV2 and TRBJ2-2 for the parts outside the CDR3, the full variable domain is EPEVTQTPSHQVTQMGQEVILRCVPISNHLYFYWYRQILGQKVEFLVSFYNNEISEKSEIFDDQFSVERPDGSNFTLKIRSTKLEDSAMYFCASSDSPGARELFFGEGSRLTVL.

V usage is TRBV11-2 and J usage is TRBJ2-7; 7 bases agree with TRBD1. CDR1 is SGHAT, CDR2 FQNNGV, per germline. V shed 5 bases and J 5 bases; nucleotides not matched to a gene: 12. The CDR3 is 15 residues long. This CDR3 reads CASSTPRQGINEQYF. DNA for the CDR3: TGTGCCAGCAGCACCCCACGACAGGGTATCAACGAGCAGTACTTC.

The chain has TRBV14 and TRBJ2-1; D perhaps matches TRBD1 (6 bases). Germline CDR1 reads SGHDN; CDR2 reads FVKESK. Trimming pared 2 bases from V and 6 bases from J, leaving 14 bases between. The CDR3 is made up of 15 amino acids. The CDR3 sequence is CASSQNRAPGNEQFF. The CDR3 DNA sequence: TGTGCCAGCAGCCAAAACAGGGCCCCCGGCAATGAGCAGTTCTTC. The full variable domain, with the rest looked up from reference TRBV14 and TRBJ2-1, is EAGVTQFPSHSVIEKGQTVTLRCDPISGHDNLYWYRRVMGKEIKFLLHFVKESKQDESGMPNNRFLAERTGGTYSTLKVQPAELEDSGVYFCASSQNRAPGNEQFFGPGTRLTVL.

The V gene is TRBV7-9, the J gene TRBJ2-2, with D tentatively TRBD1 (6 bases). The CDR3 extends over 16 amino acids. CDR1 is SEHNR and CDR2 is FQNEAQ in the germline V gene (reference sequence). Trimming left V 4 bases short and J 0 bases short, with 12 bases between. Written as DNA, the CDR3 is TGTGCCAGCAGCTCGCCGGGACACACGAACACCGGGGAGCTGTTTTTT. Translated, it gives CASSSPGHTNTGELFF. The whole variable domain, filled in from reference TRBV7-9 and TRBJ2-2, reads DTGVSQNPRHKITKRGQNVTFRCDPISEHNRLYWYRQTLGQGPEFLTYFQNEAQLEKSRLLSDRFSAERPKGSFSTLEIQRTEQGDSAMYLCASSSPGHTNTGELFFGEGSRLTVL.

The chain has TRBV6-4 and TRBJ1-6, with D unresolved. This CDR3 has 13 residues. Trimming took off 0 bases at V and 10 bases at J, with 7 bases between the two ends. Germline V lookup: CDR1 MRHNA, CDR2 SNTAGT. The CDR3 DNA follows: TGTGCCAGCAGTGACTCGGAGGGCTCACCCCTCCACTTT. It codes for CASSDSEGSPLHF.

The gene calls are TRBV28 and TRBJ1-1; no reliable D call. CDR3 size: 12 residues. Deletions cut 7 bases from V and 10 bases from J, with 16 bases between. The germline gives CDR1 MDHEN, CDR2 SYDVKM. CDR3 residues: CASISNGFIAFF. The CDR3 DNA reads as TGTGCCAGCATCTCCAACGGATTTATAGCTTTCTTT.

This clone has just one count. This chain links TRBV5-4 with TRBJ1-3, with 7 nucleotides matching TRBD1. V was pared by 2 bases and J by 2 bases, with 4 bases of the junction left unmatched. The CDR3 is 15 residues long. Germline V CDR1 and CDR2: SGHNT, YYREEE (reference sequence). DNA of the CDR3: TGTGCCAGCAGCTTCTCGGGGACAGCTGGAAACACCATATATTTT. It specifies CASSFSGTAGNTIYF.

This clone was detected once. The chain couples TRBV27 to TRBJ1-5; the D gene is possibly TRBD1 (5 bases). This CDR3 contains 12 residues. V was trimmed by 6 bases and J by 5 bases, leaving 8 bases between them. Looked up from germline, CDR1 is MNHEY and CDR2 is SMNVEV (reference sequence). The DNA for the CDR3 is TGTGCCAGCAGCACAGGTTATCAGCCCCAGCATTTT. Translating it yields CASSTGYQPQHF.

The genes are TRBV19 and TRBJ1-1; possible D gene TRBD1, 5 bases. The germline V gene encodes CDR1 LNHDA and CDR2 SQIVND (reference sequence). Trimming stripped 8 bases from V and 5 bases from J, with 15 bases between. The CDR3 is 13 residues long. The CDR3 DNA follows: TGTGCCAGTGGGGGAAGGGGCCGAACTGAAGCTTTCTTT. It encodes CASGGRGRTEAFF.

This chain uses TRBV12-5 with TRBJ2-5; D is undetermined. CDR1 is LGHNT and CDR2 is FRNRAP in the germline V gene. The CDR3 consists of 17 residues. Trimming pared 4 bases from V and 5 bases from J, leaving 23 bases between. The CDR3 DNA reads as TGTGCTAGTGGTTCCAATCCGGCCTCCGGACCCGGCGAGACCCAGTACTTC. Protein product: CASGSNPASGPGETQYF.

The chain links TRBV6-5 to TRBJ1-2, with 7 bases identical to TRBD1. Germline trimming cut 4 bases from V and 5 bases from J; bases unmatched to any gene: 13. The CDR3 spans 16 residues. The germline CDR1 and CDR2 sequences are MNHEY and SVGAGI. CDR3 in amino acids: CASSFTNSGQTYGYTF. DNA of the CDR3: TGTGCCAGCAGTTTCACAAACTCGGGACAGACGTATGGCTACACCTTC.

This clone was seen once. The chain recombines TRBV25-1 with TRBJ1-6, with D uncertain. Germline assignment: CDR1 MGHDK and CDR2 SYGVNS. V was clipped by 4 bases and J by 11 bases, with 24 bases between them. The CDR3 contains 17 residues. CDR3 in amino acids: CASSGRLSTVAEAPLHF. In DNA form, the CDR3 reads TGTGCCAGCAGTGGACGACTCTCGACCGTGGCGGAGGCACCCCTCCACTTT.

This chain joins TRBV6-1 and TRBJ1-4; D may be TRBD1 (6 bases). The CDR3 covers 14 residues. V lost 3 bases and J lost 4, with 9 bases in between. Germline V gene lookup returns CDR1 MNHNS and CDR2 SASEGT. The CDR3, as DNA: TGTGCCAGCAGTGATGGCAGGGGTAATGAAAAACTGTTTTTT. Translating gives CASSDGRGNEKLFF.

The V call is TRBV4-1, the J call TRBJ2-2, with 8 bases aligning to TRBD1. The V gene end was trimmed by 0 bases and the J gene end by 7 bases; junction bases not matched to a gene: 10. Germline loops: CDR1 MGHRA, CDR2 YSYEKL. This CDR3 has 17 residues. Here the CDR3 reads CASSQDYYRGFIGELFF. The CDR3 region has the DNA TGCGCCAGCAGCCAAGATTACTACAGGGGGTTTATCGGGGAGCTGTTTTTT.

This rearrangement joins TRBV2 to TRBJ2-7; 8 nucleotides line up with TRBD1. CDR3 length equals 14 residues. Germline V gene data show CDR1 as SNHLY and CDR2 as FYNNEI. The ends lost 8 bases at V and 4 bases at J; junction bases unmatched: 10. CDR3 nucleotide sequence: TGTGCCAGCTCCCGGACAGGGATCAATTACGAGCAGTACTTC. The encoded protein is CASSRTGINYEQYF.

The V call is TRBV10-1, the J call TRBJ1-3, with D uncertain. V dropped 4 bases and J dropped 2 bases, with 12 bases sitting between them. The CDR3 has 15 amino acids. CDR1 and CDR2 (germline): WNHNN, SYGVQD (reference sequence). DNA for the CDR3: TGCGCCAGCAGTGGGGCCGGGTCACCTGGAAACACCATATATTTT. Its translation is CASSGAGSPGNTIYF.

V gene TRBV5-1 combines with J gene TRBJ1-1; a weak D match, TRBD1 (5 bases). The length of the CDR3 is 16 residues. Germline-derived CDR1 and CDR2 are SGHRS and YFSETQ. V lost 0 bases, J lost 5 bases, and 17 bases lay in between. The CDR3 loop is CASSLDGAVKRTEAFF. CDR3 nucleotide sequence: TGCGCCAGCAGCTTGGATGGGGCGGTTAAGCGGACTGAAGCTTTCTTT.

V and J are TRBV9 and TRBJ2-1; no clear D. The V gene's germline CDR1 is SGDLS and CDR2 YYNGEE. V lost 4 bases and J 3 bases, leaving 11 bases between the germline ends. The CDR3 has 14 residues. Here the CDR3 DNA reads TGTGCCAGCAGCACCAGATCTGACTACAATGAGCAGTTCTTC. This sequence encodes CASSTRSDYNEQFF.

The V call is TRBV9, the J call TRBJ2-3; the match to TRBD2 covers 8 bases. V lost 4 bases to trimming and J lost 2 bases; unmatched junction nucleotides: 3. CDR1 and CDR2 (germline): SGDLS, YYNGEE. The CDR3 has 14 amino acids. CDR3 residues: CASSTGGITDTQYF. CDR3 nucleotide sequence: TGTGCCAGCAGCACGGGGGGGATCACAGATACGCAGTATTTT.

The chain employs TRBV19 and TRBJ1-2, with TRBD1 matching 9 bases. CDR3 length equals 15 residues. The J segment lost 5 bases and the V segment lost 6 bases, leaving 10 bases of the junction unmatched. In germline, CDR1 is LNHDA, CDR2 SQIVND (reference sequence). The DNA for the CDR3 is TGTGCCAGTAGAACTTCCGGGACAGGGAATTATGGCTACACCTTC. Protein sequence: CASRTSGTGNYGYTF.

The chain couples TRBV11-2 to TRBJ2-1; 10 nucleotides line up with TRBD1. The germline gives CDR1 SGHAT, CDR2 FQNNGV. V dropped 5 bases and J dropped 4; count of bases not matched to a gene: 5. The CDR3 loop spans 15 amino acids. Here the CDR3 DNA reads TGTGCCAGCAGCGCCCGGACAGGGGGTTACAATGAGCAGTTCTTC. Its protein is CASSARTGGYNEQFF.